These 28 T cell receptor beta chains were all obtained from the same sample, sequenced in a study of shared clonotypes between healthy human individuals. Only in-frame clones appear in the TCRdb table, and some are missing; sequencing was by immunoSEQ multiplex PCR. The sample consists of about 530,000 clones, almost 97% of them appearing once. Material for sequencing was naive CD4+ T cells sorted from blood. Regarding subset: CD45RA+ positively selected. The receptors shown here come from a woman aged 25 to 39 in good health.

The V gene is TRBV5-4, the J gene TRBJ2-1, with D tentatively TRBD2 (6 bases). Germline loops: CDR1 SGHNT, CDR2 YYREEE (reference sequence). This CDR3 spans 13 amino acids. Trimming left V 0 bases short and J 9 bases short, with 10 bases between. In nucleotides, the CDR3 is TGTGCCAGCAGCTTGGCTTCGCGGGGTGAGCAGTTCTTC. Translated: CASSLASRGEQFF.

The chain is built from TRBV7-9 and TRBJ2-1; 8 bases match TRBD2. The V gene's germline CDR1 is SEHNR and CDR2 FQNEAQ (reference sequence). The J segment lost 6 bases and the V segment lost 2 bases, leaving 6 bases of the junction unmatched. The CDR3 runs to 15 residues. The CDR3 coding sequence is TGTGCCAGCAGCTTAACAGCGGGAGCTCCCAATGAGCAGTTCTTC. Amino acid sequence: CASSLTAGAPNEQFF.

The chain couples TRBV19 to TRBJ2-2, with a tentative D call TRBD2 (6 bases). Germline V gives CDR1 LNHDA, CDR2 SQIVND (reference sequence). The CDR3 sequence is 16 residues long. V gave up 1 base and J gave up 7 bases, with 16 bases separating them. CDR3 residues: CASSIGGGRGGGELFF. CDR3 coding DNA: TGTGCCAGTAGTATAGGAGGAGGGAGAGGCGGCGGGGAGCTGTTTTTT.

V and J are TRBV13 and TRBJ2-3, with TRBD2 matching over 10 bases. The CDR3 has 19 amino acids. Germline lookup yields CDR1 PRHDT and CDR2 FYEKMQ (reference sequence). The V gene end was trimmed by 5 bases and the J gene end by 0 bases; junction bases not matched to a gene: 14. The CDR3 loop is CASSPLTGTSESSTDTQYF. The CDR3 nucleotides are TGTGCCAGCAGCCCCCTCACCGGGACTAGCGAGTCTAGCACAGATACGCAGTATTTT.

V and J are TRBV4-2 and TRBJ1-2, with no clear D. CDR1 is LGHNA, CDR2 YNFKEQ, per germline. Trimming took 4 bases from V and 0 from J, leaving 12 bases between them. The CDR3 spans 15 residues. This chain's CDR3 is CASSRHTQSNYGYTF. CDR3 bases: TGTGCCAGCAGCCGCCACACGCAATCTAACTATGGCTACACCTTC.

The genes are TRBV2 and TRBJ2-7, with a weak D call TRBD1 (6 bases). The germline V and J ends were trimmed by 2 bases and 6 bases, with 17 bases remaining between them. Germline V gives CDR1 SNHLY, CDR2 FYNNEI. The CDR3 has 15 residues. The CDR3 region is CASSEPLQGVAEQYF. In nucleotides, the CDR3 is TGTGCCAGCAGTGAACCCTTACAGGGAGTCGCCGAGCAGTACTTC.

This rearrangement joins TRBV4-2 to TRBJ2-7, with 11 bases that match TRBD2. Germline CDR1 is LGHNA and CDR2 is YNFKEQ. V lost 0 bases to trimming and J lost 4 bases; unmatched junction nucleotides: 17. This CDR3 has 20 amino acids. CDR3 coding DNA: TGTGCCAGCAGCCAAGATAGTGGGCTAGCGGGAGGCCCGGGTAAATACGAGCAGTACTTC. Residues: CASSQDSGLAGGPGKYEQYF.

CDR3 in DNA: TGTGCCAGCAGCAACCCCGGGGCTCGGGCTTTCTTT. Amino acids: CASSNPGARAFF. The genes are TRBV27 and TRBJ1-1; maybe TRBD1 (5 bases). The germline V gene encodes CDR1 MNHEY and CDR2 SMNVEV (reference sequence). V lost 6 bases and J lost 11, with 16 bases in between. The CDR3 length is 12 residues.

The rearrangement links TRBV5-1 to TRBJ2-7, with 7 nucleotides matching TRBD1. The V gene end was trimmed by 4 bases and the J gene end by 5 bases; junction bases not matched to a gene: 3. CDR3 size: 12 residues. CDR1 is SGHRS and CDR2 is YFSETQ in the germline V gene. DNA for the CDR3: TGCGCCAGCAGCAGCACAGGGGACGAGCAGTACTTC. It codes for CASSSTGDEQYF. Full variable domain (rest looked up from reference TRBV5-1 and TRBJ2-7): KAGVTQTPRYLIKTRGQQVTLSCSPISGHRSVSWYQQTPGQGLQFLFEYFSETQRNKGNFPGRFSGRQFSNSRSEMNVSTLELGDSALYLCASSSTGDEQYFGPGTRLTVT.

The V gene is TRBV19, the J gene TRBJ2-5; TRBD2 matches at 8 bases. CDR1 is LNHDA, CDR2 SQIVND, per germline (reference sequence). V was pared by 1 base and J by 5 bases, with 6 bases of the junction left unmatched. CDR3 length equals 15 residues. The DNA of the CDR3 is TGTGCCAGTAGTATAGGGCGGGAGGTGCGGGAGACCCAGTACTTC. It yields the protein CASSIGREVRETQYF.

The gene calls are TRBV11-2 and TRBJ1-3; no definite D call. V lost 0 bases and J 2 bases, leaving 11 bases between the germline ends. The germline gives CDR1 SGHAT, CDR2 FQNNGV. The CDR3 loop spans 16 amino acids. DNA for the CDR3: TGTGCCAGCAGCTTAGACAGTGGGAGGGCTGGAAACACCATATATTTT. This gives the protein CASSLDSGRAGNTIYF.

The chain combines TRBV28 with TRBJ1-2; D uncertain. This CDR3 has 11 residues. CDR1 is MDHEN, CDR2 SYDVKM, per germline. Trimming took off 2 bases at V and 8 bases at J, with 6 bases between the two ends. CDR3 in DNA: TGTGCCAGCAGTTTAGGGCACGGCTACACCTTC. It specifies CASSLGHGYTF.

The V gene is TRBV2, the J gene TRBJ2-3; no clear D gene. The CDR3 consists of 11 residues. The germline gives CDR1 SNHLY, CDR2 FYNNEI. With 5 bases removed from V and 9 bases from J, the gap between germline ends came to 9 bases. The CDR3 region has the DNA TGTGCCAGCAGTTCGGGTGAGACGCAGTATTTT. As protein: CASSSGETQYF.

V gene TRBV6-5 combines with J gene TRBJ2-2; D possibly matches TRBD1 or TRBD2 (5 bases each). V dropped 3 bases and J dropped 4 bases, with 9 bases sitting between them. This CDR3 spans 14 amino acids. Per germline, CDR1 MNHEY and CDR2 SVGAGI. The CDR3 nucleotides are TGTGCCAGCAGTTATCGGGGCGGCACCGGGGAGCTGTTTTTT. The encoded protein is CASSYRGGTGELFF.

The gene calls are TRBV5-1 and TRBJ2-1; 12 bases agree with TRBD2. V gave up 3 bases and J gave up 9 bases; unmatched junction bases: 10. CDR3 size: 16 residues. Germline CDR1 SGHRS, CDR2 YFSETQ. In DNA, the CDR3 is TGCGCCAGCAGCTCTTTGACTAGCGGGAGTGGTGGTGAGCAGTTCTTC. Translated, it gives CASSSLTSGSGGEQFF.

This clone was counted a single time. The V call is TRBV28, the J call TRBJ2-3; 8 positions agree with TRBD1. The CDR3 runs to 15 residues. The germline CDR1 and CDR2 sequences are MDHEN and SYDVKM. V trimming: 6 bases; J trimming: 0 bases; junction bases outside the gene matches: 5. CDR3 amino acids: CASRPWTGSTDTQYF. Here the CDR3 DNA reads TGTGCCAGCAGACCGTGGACAGGGAGCACAGATACGCAGTATTTT. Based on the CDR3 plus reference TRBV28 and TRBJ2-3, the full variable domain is DVKVTQSSRYLVKRTGEKVFLECVQDMDHENMFWYRQDPGLGLRLIYFSYDVKMKEKGDIPEGYSVSREKKERFSLILESASTNQTSMYLCASRPWTGSTDTQYFGPGTRLTVL.

The CDR3 reads CASSLGLATDTQYF. For the CDR3, the DNA is TGTGCCAGCAGCTTAGGACTAGCGACAGATACGCAGTATTTT. The chain has TRBV7-2 and TRBJ2-3; 8 bases match TRBD2. CDR3 length equals 14 residues. Germline-derived CDR1 and CDR2 are SGHTA and FQGNSA. The trim removed 1 base at V and 3 bases at J, leaving 0 bases unmatched.

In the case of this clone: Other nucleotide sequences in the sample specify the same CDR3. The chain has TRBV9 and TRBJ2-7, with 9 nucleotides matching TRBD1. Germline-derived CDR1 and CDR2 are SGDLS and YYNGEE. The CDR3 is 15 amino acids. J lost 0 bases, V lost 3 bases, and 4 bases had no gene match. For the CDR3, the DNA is TGTGCCAGCAGCGCCGGACAGGGGTCCTCCTACGAGCAGTACTTC. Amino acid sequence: CASSAGQGSSYEQYF.

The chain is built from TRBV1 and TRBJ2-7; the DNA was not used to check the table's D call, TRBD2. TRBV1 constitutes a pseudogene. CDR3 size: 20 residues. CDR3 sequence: CTSSQVGDYSIQSSSYEQYF. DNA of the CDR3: TGCACCAGCAGCCAAGTTGGGGACTACTCGATCCAGAGTTCCTCCTACGAGCAGTACTTC.

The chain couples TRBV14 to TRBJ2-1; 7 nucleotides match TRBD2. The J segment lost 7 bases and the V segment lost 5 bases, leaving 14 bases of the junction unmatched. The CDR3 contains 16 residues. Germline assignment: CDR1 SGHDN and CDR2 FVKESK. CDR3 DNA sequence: TGTGCCAGCAGCTCCCTGTCCTTTGGGAGGGGTAATGAGCAGTTCTTC. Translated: CASSSLSFGRGNEQFF.

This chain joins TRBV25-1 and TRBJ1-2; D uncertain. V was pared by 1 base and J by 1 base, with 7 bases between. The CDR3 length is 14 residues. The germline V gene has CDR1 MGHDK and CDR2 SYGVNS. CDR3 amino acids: CASSELKDNYGYTF. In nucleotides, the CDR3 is TGTGCCAGCAGTGAATTAAAGGATAACTATGGCTACACCTTC.

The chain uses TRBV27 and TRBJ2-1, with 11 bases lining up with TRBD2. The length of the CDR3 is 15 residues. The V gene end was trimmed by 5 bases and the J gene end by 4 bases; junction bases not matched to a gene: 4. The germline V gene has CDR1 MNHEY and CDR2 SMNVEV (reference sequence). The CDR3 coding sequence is TGTGCCAGCAGTCGGGGACTAGCGGAGTACAATGAGCAGTTCTTC. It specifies CASSRGLAEYNEQFF.

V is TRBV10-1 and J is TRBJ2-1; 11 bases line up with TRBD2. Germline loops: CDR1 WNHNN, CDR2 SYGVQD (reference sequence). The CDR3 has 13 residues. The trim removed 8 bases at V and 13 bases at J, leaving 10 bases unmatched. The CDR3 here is CASGELTSGTQFF. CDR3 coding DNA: TGCGCCAGCGGAGAATTGACTAGCGGGACACAGTTCTTC.

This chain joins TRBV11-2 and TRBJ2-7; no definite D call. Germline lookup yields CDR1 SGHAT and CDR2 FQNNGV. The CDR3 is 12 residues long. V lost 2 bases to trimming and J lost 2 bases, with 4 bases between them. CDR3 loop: CASSLRPYEQYF. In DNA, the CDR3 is TGTGCCAGCAGCTTACGGCCCTACGAGCAGTACTTC. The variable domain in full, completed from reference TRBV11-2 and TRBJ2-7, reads EAGVAQSPRYKIIEKRQSVAFWCNPISGHATLYWYQQILGQGPKLLIQFQNNGVVDDSQLPKDRFSAERLKGVDSTLKIQPAKLEDSAVYLCASSLRPYEQYFGPGTRLTVT.

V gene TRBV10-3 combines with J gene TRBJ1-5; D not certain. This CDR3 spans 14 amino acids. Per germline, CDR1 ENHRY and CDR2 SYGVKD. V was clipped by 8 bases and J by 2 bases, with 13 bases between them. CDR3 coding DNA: TGTGCCATCTGTGCCGACGGTGGCAATCAGCCCCAGCATTTT. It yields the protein CAICADGGNQPQHF.

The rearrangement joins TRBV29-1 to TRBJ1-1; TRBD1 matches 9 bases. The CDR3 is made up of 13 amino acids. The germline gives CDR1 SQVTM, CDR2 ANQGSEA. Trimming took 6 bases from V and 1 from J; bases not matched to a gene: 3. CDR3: CSVQQGANTEAFF. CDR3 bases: TGCAGCGTACAACAGGGGGCGAACACTGAAGCTTTCTTT.

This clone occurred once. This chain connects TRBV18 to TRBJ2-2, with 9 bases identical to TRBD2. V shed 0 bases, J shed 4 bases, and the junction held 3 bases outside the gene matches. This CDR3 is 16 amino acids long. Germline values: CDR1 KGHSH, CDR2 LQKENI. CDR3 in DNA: TGTGCCAGCTCACCACCTAGCGGGAGAGTCACCGGGGAGCTGTTTTTT. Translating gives CASSPPSGRVTGELFF.

The CDR3 nucleotides read TGTGCCAGCAGTTTATTTCTAGCGGGGACAACTAGCACAGATACGCAGTATTTT. Its translation: CASSLFLAGTTSTDTQYF. The V gene is TRBV28, the J gene TRBJ2-3; 9 bases fit TRBD2. Germline V gene sequence: CDR1 MDHEN, CDR2 SYDVKM. The junction had 8 bases not matched to a gene; V was cut back by 1 base and J by 0 bases. The CDR3 extends over 18 amino acids.